This T cell receptor beta chain comes out of a study of regulatory and conventional T cells in RAG deficiency. CDR1 and CDR2 from the germline V gene are SGHRS and YFSETQ. This CDR3 is built from 15 residues. V lost 0 bases to trimming and J lost 0 bases, with 9 bases between them. Genomic DNA came from blood conventional CD4+ T cells gated CD25-low CD127-high. A remark on this clone: What it binds is not known.

Study-wide points: Shannon entropy fell and Simpson indices rose in RAG-deficient patients.

TCRdb keeps only in-frame clones here, not all; method: immunoSEQ multiplex PCR. The sample contains about 24,000 clones, around 95% of which appear only once. This sample was also put to use in a study of regulatory T cells. That publication notes: The primer mix had 52 TRBV and 13 TRBJ primers.

This sequence originates from a human donor in good health. The chain couples TRBV5-1 to TRBJ1-1; possible D gene TRBD1, 5 bases. Sequencing was performed on CD25- CD4+ T cells sorted from blood. The CDR3 DNA sequence: TGCGCCAGCAGCTTGGTGGCAGGGATGAACACTGAAGCTTTCTTT. The encoded protein is CASSLVAGMNTEAFF.